A single sample gave rise to the 14 T cell receptor beta chains below, sequenced in a study of blood T cell repertoires in COVID-19. Using immunoSEQ multiplex PCR, the repertoire was profiled, and TCRdb retains in-frame clones only, with some absent. The table has about 240,000 clones, around 83% seen once. The sample consisted of peripheral blood. The receptors were sampled from a woman aged 80 or over with acute or convalescent COVID-19.

The chain uses TRBV11-2 and TRBJ2-7, with TRBD1 identical over 8 bases. This CDR3 has 15 residues. With V trimmed by 3 bases and J by 4 bases, 8 bases remained unmatched. Germline V gives CDR1 SGHAT, CDR2 FQNNGV. In DNA form, the CDR3 reads TGTGCCAGCAGCTTGAAAGGACAGGGTTTATACGAGCAGTACTTC. It is translated as CASSLKGQGLYEQYF.

On this clone: The same CDR3 is also encoded by other DNA sequences in this sample. The V call is TRBV28, the J call TRBJ1-2; a weak D match, TRBD1 (6 bases). The CDR3 loop spans 11 amino acids. Trimming shortened V by 5 bases and J by 5 bases, and 6 bases separated the two germline ends. Germline V gives CDR1 MDHEN, CDR2 SYDVKM. The DNA of the CDR3 is TGTGCCAGCAGTCAGGGGTATGGCTACACCTTC. It yields the protein CASSQGYGYTF.

This clone was picked up one time. V gene TRBV3-1 (or the pseudogene TRBV3-2) combines with J gene TRBJ2-3; 8 nucleotides agree with TRBD2. CDR1 and CDR2 from the germline V gene are LGHDT and YNNKEL (reference sequence). The CDR3 is 17 amino acids. Trimming cost V 0 bases and J 2 bases; bases outside gene matches: 7. CDR3 loop: CASSQEWLAGITDTQYF. The CDR3 nucleotides read TGTGCCAGCAGCCAAGAGTGGCTAGCGGGCATCACAGATACGCAGTATTTT.

This chain links TRBV5-4 with TRBJ1-5; D may be TRBD1 (5 bases). This CDR3 comprises 15 residues. V lost 2 bases to trimming and J lost 2 bases, with 11 bases between them. Germline values: CDR1 SGHNT, CDR2 YYREEE (reference sequence). The CDR3 DNA reads as TGTGCCAGCAGCTTCCGGGGGGATGGCAATCAGCCCCAGCATTTT. This encodes CASSFRGDGNQPQHF. Full variable domain (remainder filled in from reference TRBV5-4 and TRBJ1-5): ETGVTQSPTHLIKTRGQQVTLRCSSQSGHNTVSWYQQALGQGPQFIFQYYREEENGRGNFPPRFSGLQFPNYSSELNVNALELDDSALYLCASSFRGDGNQPQHFGDGTRLSIL.

This sequence joins TRBV5-1 and TRBJ1-1; 7 bases are shared with TRBD1. Germline loops: CDR1 SGHRS, CDR2 YFSETQ. J was trimmed by 0 bases and V by 0 bases; bases with no gene match: 8. CDR3 length: 17 residues. The CDR3 loop is CASSLAKGQIMNTEAFF. The CDR3 nucleotides read TGCGCCAGCAGCTTGGCCAAGGGACAGATTATGAACACTGAAGCTTTCTTT.

This rearrangement joins TRBV19 to TRBJ1-1, with 11 nucleotides matching TRBD1. Germline values: CDR1 LNHDA, CDR2 SQIVND (reference sequence). J was trimmed by 8 bases and V by 7 bases; bases with no gene match: 12. The CDR3 runs to 15 residues. The CDR3 DNA reads as TGTGCCAGTACTACGAGGACAGGGGGCTTTCGCGAAGCTTTCTTT. Its protein is CASTTRTGGFREAFF.

V and J are TRBV6-5 and TRBJ2-3; 7 positions agree with TRBD1. Trimming cost V 5 bases and J 0 bases; bases outside gene matches: 2. The CDR3 is 14 amino acids. The germline gives CDR1 MNHEY, CDR2 SVGAGI. The CDR3 loop is CASSRQGSTDTQYF. Here the CDR3 DNA reads TGTGCCAGCAGTCGACAGGGTAGCACAGATACGCAGTATTTT.

The chain joins TRBV19 to TRBJ2-3, with D tentatively TRBD2 (5 bases). Germline CDR1 reads LNHDA; CDR2 reads SQIVND (reference sequence). The V and J ends lost 3 bases and 6 bases respectively, with 16 bases between them. This CDR3 is built from 15 residues. The CDR3 loop is CASSIYEGPADTQYF. In DNA, the CDR3 is TGTGCCAGTAGTATCTACGAGGGCCCAGCGGATACGCAGTATTTT.

The chain has TRBV3-1 (or the pseudogene TRBV3-2) and TRBJ2-7; TRBD2 matches 8 bases. The CDR3 covers 16 residues. With 2 bases clipped from V and 2 bases from J, the junction kept 8 bases outside the gene matches. Germline V CDR1 and CDR2: LGHDT, YNNKEL (reference sequence). CDR3 DNA: TGTGCCAGCAGCCAACAACGCGGGGGGCCCCCCTACGAGCAGTACTTC. It codes for CASSQQRGGPPYEQYF.

The CDR3 reads CATSDSRQGKNEQYF. The CDR3 DNA follows: TGTGCCACCAGTGACTCGAGGCAGGGGAAGAACGAGCAGTACTTC. The chain carries TRBV24-1 and TRBJ2-7, with a possible D match to TRBD1 (6 bases). CDR3 length: 15 amino acids. The V end was cut by 4 bases, the J end by 5 bases, with 17 bases between. CDR1 and CDR2 from the germline V gene are KGHDR and SFDVKD.

This clone was counted a few times. The V gene is TRBV7-2, the J gene TRBJ2-2; 15 bases line up with TRBD2. The CDR3 totals 17 residues. V trimming: 5 bases; J trimming: 7 bases; junction bases outside the gene matches: 8. The germline gives CDR1 SGHTA, CDR2 FQGNSA. The CDR3 DNA sequence: TGTGCCAGCAGCGCCCGGACTAGCGGGGGGGCCGACGGGGAGCTGTTTTTT. Translated, it gives CASSARTSGGADGELFF.

The V gene is TRBV30, the J gene TRBJ1-1; D might be TRBD1 (5 bases). Germline CDR1 and CDR2: GTSNPN and SVGIG (reference sequence). The length of the CDR3 is 15 residues. Trimming took 4 bases from V and 0 from J, leaving 15 bases between them. DNA for the CDR3: TGTGCCTGGAAGGGGCCAGCTTTTATGAACACTGAAGCTTTCTTT. It yields the protein CAWKGPAFMNTEAFF.

This chain uses TRBV14 with TRBJ2-1, with 8 positions matching TRBD2. CDR3 length: 15 residues. Trimming cost V 5 bases and J 8 bases; bases outside gene matches: 11. Germline values: CDR1 SGHDN, CDR2 FVKESK. The CDR3 DNA reads TGTGCCAGCAGCGGACGGGGGGGCCTCCCCCATGAGCAGTTCTTC. Its translation: CASSGRGGLPHEQFF.

As DNA, the CDR3 is TGTGCCAGCTCGCCGGGAAACTACGAGCAGTACTTC. It translates to CASSPGNYEQYF. V is TRBV18 and J is TRBJ2-7; D is possibly TRBD2 (5 bases). V was shortened by 6 bases and J by 3 bases, with 9 bases between the two germline ends. The CDR3 runs to 12 residues. Germline CDR1 is KGHSH and CDR2 is LQKENI.